These 8 T cell receptor beta chains were sequenced from one sample in a study of T cell responses to AZD1222 COVID-19 vaccine. The method was immunoSEQ multiplex PCR; TCRdb's version includes in-frame clones alone and lacks a portion of them. The table has hundreds of thousands of clones, just over 90% seen once. Sequences were derived from peripheral blood, sampled on day 0 of MenACWY control vaccination. The receptors shown here come from an adult in good health.

The chain recombines TRBV18 with TRBJ1-3; the D gene is possibly TRBD1 (5 bases). V was pared by 2 bases and J by 0 bases, with 11 bases between. The germline V gene encodes CDR1 KGHSH and CDR2 LQKENI. The CDR3 extends over 16 amino acids. The CDR3 DNA sequence: TGTGCCAGCTCACCAAGCGACGGGGGCTCTGGAAACACCATATATTTT. Its translation is CASSPSDGGSGNTIYF.

This clone has only a few counts. The chain employs TRBV30 and TRBJ2-7; 12 bases map to TRBD1. CDR3 size: 14 residues. After removal of 2 bases from V and 6 bases from J, the junction contained 5 bases not matched to a gene. Germline CDR1 is GTSNPN and CDR2 is SVGIG (reference sequence). The CDR3 DNA follows: TGTGCCTGGAGTCTGGGACAGGGGGCGCCCGAGCAGTACTTC. Protein product: CAWSLGQGAPEQYF.

The J gene is TRBJ2-1, the V gene TRBV5-1; the D gene could be TRBD1 or TRBD2 (5 bases each). The V and J ends lost 4 bases and 0 bases respectively, with 14 bases between them. Germline CDR1 reads SGHRS; CDR2 reads YFSETQ. This CDR3 contains 16 residues. The CDR3 sequence is CASSVGPGPSYNEQFF. CDR3 in DNA: TGCGCCAGCAGCGTGGGGCCGGGACCCTCCTACAATGAGCAGTTCTTC. The full variable domain, its missing parts supplied by reference TRBV5-1 and TRBJ2-1, is KAGVTQTPRYLIKTRGQQVTLSCSPISGHRSVSWYQQTPGQGLQFLFEYFSETQRNKGNFPGRFSGRQFSNSRSEMNVSTLELGDSALYLCASSVGPGPSYNEQFFGPGTRLTVL.

The J gene is TRBJ2-7, the V gene TRBV3-1 (or the pseudogene TRBV3-2); D possibly matches TRBD1 or TRBD2 (5 bases each). This CDR3 spans 13 amino acids. Germline-derived CDR1 and CDR2 are LGHDT and YNNKEL (reference sequence). Trimming took off 4 bases at V and 0 bases at J, with 7 bases between the two ends. Here the CDR3 reads CASSRGTSYEQYF. In DNA, the CDR3 is TGTGCCAGCAGCCGGGGGACCTCCTACGAGCAGTACTTC.

This clone was recorded a few times. The gene calls are TRBV19 and TRBJ1-4, with 8 bases matching TRBD1. Germline assignment: CDR1 LNHDA and CDR2 SQIVND (reference sequence). V shed 3 bases and J 6 bases; nucleotides not matched to a gene: 3. CDR3 length: 14 residues. DNA of the CDR3: TGTGCCAGTAGTATGTCAGGGGGCCATGAAAAACTGTTTTTT. Protein product: CASSMSGGHEKLFF.

V gene TRBV7-2 combines with J gene TRBJ1-2, with 8 bases that match TRBD1. This CDR3 region has 16 residues. V shed 1 base and J 4 bases; nucleotides not matched to a gene: 8. CDR1 is SGHTA and CDR2 is FQGNSA in the germline V gene. CDR3 sequence reads: CASSLDRQGARYGYTF. The CDR3 nucleotides are TGTGCCAGCAGCTTAGATCGGCAGGGGGCACGCTATGGCTACACCTTC.

This CDR3 reads CASSPTHNTDTQYF. DNA for the CDR3: TGCGCCAGCAGCCCTACCCATAACACAGATACGCAGTATTTT. The rearrangement links TRBV4-3 to TRBJ2-3; D is undetermined. CDR3 length: 14 residues. Germline V gene data show CDR1 as LGHNA and CDR2 as YSLEER. Trimming pared 4 bases from V and 2 bases from J, leaving 10 bases between.

This clone was observed a handful of times. The CDR3 DNA sequence: TGTGCCAGCAGTTTCACCGGGGAGCTGTTTTTT. It codes for CASSFTGELFF. The V gene is TRBV12-3 or TRBV12-4, the J gene TRBJ2-2, with no clear D. Trimming removed 3 bases at V and 4 bases at J, with 0 bases between. The CDR3 totals 11 residues.